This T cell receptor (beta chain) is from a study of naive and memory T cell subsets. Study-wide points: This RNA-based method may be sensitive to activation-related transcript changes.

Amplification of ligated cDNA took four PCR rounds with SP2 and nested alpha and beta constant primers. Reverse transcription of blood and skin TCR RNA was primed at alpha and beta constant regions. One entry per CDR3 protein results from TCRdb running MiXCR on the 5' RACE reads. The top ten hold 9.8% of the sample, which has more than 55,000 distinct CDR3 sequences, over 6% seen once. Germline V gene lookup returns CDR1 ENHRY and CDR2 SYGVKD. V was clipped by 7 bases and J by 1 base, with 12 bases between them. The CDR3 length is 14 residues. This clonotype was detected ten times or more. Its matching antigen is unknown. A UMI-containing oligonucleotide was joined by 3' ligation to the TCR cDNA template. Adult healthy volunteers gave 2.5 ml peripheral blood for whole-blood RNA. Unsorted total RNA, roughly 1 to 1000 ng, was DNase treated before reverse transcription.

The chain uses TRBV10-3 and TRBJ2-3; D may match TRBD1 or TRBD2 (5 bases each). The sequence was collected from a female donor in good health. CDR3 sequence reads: CAINEGTGTDTQYF. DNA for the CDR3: TGTGCCATCAACGAGGGGACCGGCACAGATACGCAGTATTTT.